This T cell receptor beta chain originates from a study of cytomegalovirus exposure and HLA in healthy donors. General study points: Sequencing had likely introduced a cluster of highly shared sequence variants as an artifact. Analysis was performed later, and it showed HLA-associated TCR beta chains to be more clonally expanded than equally common others.

The CDR3 covers 15 residues. CDR1 and CDR2 from the germline V gene are MNHEY and SMNVEV (reference sequence). V was clipped by 6 bases and J by 3 bases, with 17 bases between them. Both 60 Vbeta primers and 13 Jbeta primers went into the PCR. Using immunoSEQ multiplex PCR, the repertoire was profiled, and TCRdb retains in-frame clones only, with some absent. Of over 85,000 clones detected, more than 65% appear once; the ten largest clones hold roughly 13%. About this clone: Its matching antigen is unknown.

The genes are TRBV27 and TRBJ1-2; D is unresolved. The sequence came from a man aged 25 to 40 in good health and CMV-seropositive. Sequencing was carried out using PBMCs. The CDR3 sequence is CASRAAITQHYGYTF. The DNA of the CDR3 is TGTGCCAGCAGAGCGGCGATCACGCAGCACTATGGCTACACCTTC.